The 27 T cell receptor beta chains reported below all come from one sample, sequenced in a study of low-dose radiotherapy and immunotherapy resistance in tumors (dated by TCRdb to between 2021 and 2024). Sample time point, as interpreted from the label and publication: after trial treatment. According to the study, the label for this sample's treatment or condition signals: LDRT plus nivolumab, ipilimumab, low-dose cyclophosphamide and aspirin (RACIN trial). Sequenced using an Illumina HiSeq 2500. To make first-strand cDNA, Superscript III was used along with a set of TRAV- and TRBV-specific primers so that both the TCRalpha and TCRbeta chains were covered. TCRs were amplified with Phusion for around 20 PCR cycles, with a constant-region primer paired with the adapter attached to the V primers. TCRdb reanalyzed the raw reads on its own, using fastp at Q25 for trimming and MiXCR for clone calling, and kept in-frame beta chains. A single entry per CDR3 protein holds the most common genes and DNA from its merged rows. Within this sample are tens of thousands of distinct CDR3 sequences, with 17% of them counted one time only. The top ten clonotypes cover less than 1.5% of the sample.

The sample consisted of PBMCs, taken after low-dose radiotherapy plus immunotherapy. All receptors derive from a male donor with prostate cancer.

In its sample, this clonotype was seen many times. The chain employs TRBV30 and TRBJ2-7, with D possibly being TRBD1 (5 bases). V shed 4 bases and J shed 0 bases, with 16 bases lying between them. CDR1 is GTSNPN and CDR2 is SVGIG in the germline V gene (reference sequence). CDR3 length equals 15 residues. CDR3 sequence: CAWKLGQKGSYEQYF. Written as DNA, the CDR3 is TGTGCCTGGAAATTAGGACAAAAAGGCTCCTACGAGCAGTACTTC. Variable domain in full (rest from reference TRBV30 and TRBJ2-7): SQTIHQWPATLVQPVGSPLSLECTVEGTSNPNLYWYRQAAGRGLQLLFYSVGIGQISSEVPQNLSASRPQDRQFILSSKKLLLSDSGFYLCAWKLGQKGSYEQYFGPGTRLTVT.

This clonotype was recorded at least ten times. The V call is TRBV10-3, the J call TRBJ2-6, with D tentatively TRBD1 (5 bases). CDR1 ENHRY and CDR2 SYGVKD come from the germline V gene. Trimming took off 5 bases at V and 1 base at J, with 15 bases between the two ends. The CDR3 length is 17 residues. CDR3: CAISLQGHPSGANVLTF. For the CDR3, the DNA is TGTGCCATCAGTCTCCAGGGTCACCCATCTGGGGCCAACGTCCTGACTTTC.

This clonotype was counted a single time. One end of the junction is discordant with germline, which a read error may explain. The V call is TRBV20-1, the J call TRBJ2-7; D might be TRBD2 (5 bases). The CDR3 sequence is 15 residues long. Per germline, CDR1 DFQATT and CDR2 SNEGSKA (reference sequence). Here the CDR3 reads CNARDSGFGPYEQYF. The CDR3 DNA is TGCAATGCTAGAGATTCGGGGTTCGGCCCCTACGAGCAATACTTC.

This clonotype was seen a handful of times. The CDR3 coding sequence is TGTGCCAGCAGCAAAAACAGGGGGAACACCGGGGAGCTGTTTTTT. It specifies CASSKNRGNTGELFF. V usage is TRBV7-2 and J usage is TRBJ2-2; TRBD1 aligns across 7 bases. The V gene's germline CDR1 is SGHTA and CDR2 FQGNSA. This CDR3 comprises 15 residues. The ends lost 5 bases at V and 1 base at J; junction bases unmatched: 4.

This clonotype turned up a few times. The V and J genes are TRBV20-1 and TRBJ1-1, with D unresolved. The CDR3 contains 13 residues. V lost 4 bases and J lost 0, with 9 bases in between. Germline CDR1 DFQATT, CDR2 SNEGSKA (reference sequence). CDR3 sequence reads: CSAITLMNTEAFF. The CDR3 DNA reads TGCAGTGCTATCACCCTCATGAACACTGAAGCTTTCTTT.

This clonotype was counted at least ten times. This chain links TRBV28 with TRBJ2-5; no clear D. Germline CDR1 MDHEN, CDR2 SYDVKM. With 1 base removed from V and 5 bases from J, the gap between germline ends came to 11 bases. CDR3 length equals 14 residues. This chain's CDR3 is CASSLYSLGETQYF. The CDR3 DNA follows: TGTGCCAGCAGTTTATACAGCCTAGGGGAGACCCAGTACTTC.

This clonotype was detected ten times or more. The rearrangement links TRBV2 to TRBJ1-2, with D perhaps TRBD1 (5 bases). Germline V gene lookup returns CDR1 SNHLY and CDR2 FYNNEI. This CDR3 comprises 14 residues. V lost 3 bases and J 5 bases, leaving 13 bases between the germline ends. The CDR3 region is CASSDWGKGYGYTF. CDR3 sequence (DNA): TGTGCCAGCAGTGATTGGGGCAAGGGTTATGGCTACACCTTC.

The rearrangement uses TRBV10-3 and TRBJ2-7; D gene ambiguous. Per germline, CDR1 ENHRY and CDR2 SYGVKD. The CDR3 is made up of 11 amino acids. Trimming shortened V by 3 bases and J by 3 bases, and 3 bases separated the two germline ends. CDR3 coding DNA: TGTGCCATCAGTGAATTCTACGAGCAGTACTTC. It yields the protein CAISEFYEQYF.

This clonotype was counted many times. This chain uses TRBV12-3 or TRBV12-4 with TRBJ2-2; 10 nucleotides agree with TRBD1. V lost 5 bases, J lost 7 bases, and 7 bases stayed unmatched. CDR3 length: 15 residues. The CDR3 bases are TGTGCCAGCAGTCTGGGGACAGGGGTAGGCGGGGAGCTGTTTTTT. It specifies CASSLGTGVGGELFF.

The chain recombines TRBV5-1 with TRBJ2-7; maybe TRBD2 (6 bases). The CDR3 is 14 residues long. Germline V gives CDR1 SGHRS, CDR2 YFSETQ. The V end lost 2 bases, the J end lost 3 bases, and 12 bases lay between the germline ends. As DNA, the CDR3 is TGCGCCAGCAGCTTCGGCGGGGCCAGCTACGAGCAGTACTTC. This sequence encodes CASSFGGASYEQYF.

This clonotype was counted at least ten times. The chain is built from TRBV7-9 and TRBJ1-3; tentatively, D is TRBD1 (6 bases). This CDR3 spans 15 amino acids. V gave up 8 bases and J gave up 0 bases, with 14 bases separating them. The germline V gene encodes CDR1 SEHNR and CDR2 FQNEAQ (reference sequence). The CDR3 coding sequence is TGTGCCAGCGGGATACAGGACAGCTCTGGAAACACCATATATTTT. It encodes CASGIQDSSGNTIYF.

This chain connects TRBV7-9 to TRBJ2-7, with D tentatively TRBD1 or TRBD2 (5 bases each). The V gene's germline CDR1 is SEHNR and CDR2 FQNEAQ (reference sequence). V lost 4 bases to trimming and J lost 1 base, with 11 bases between them. This CDR3 is built from 14 residues. The CDR3 here is CASSSIGGSYEQYF. The CDR3 DNA follows: TGTGCCAGCAGCTCAATTGGGGGATCCTACGAGCAGTACTTC.

This clonotype was observed many times. The chain employs TRBV20-1 and TRBJ1-1; 9 bases are a match to TRBD1. CDR1 is DFQATT and CDR2 is SNEGSKA in the germline V gene (reference sequence). The ends lost 1 base at V and 8 bases at J; junction bases unmatched: 8. There are 14 residues in the CDR3. The CDR3 sequence: CSARGVPGQGEAFF. As DNA, the CDR3 is TGCAGTGCTAGAGGCGTCCCGGGACAGGGAGAAGCTTTCTTT.

This clonotype was seen ten or more times. The V call is TRBV27, the J call TRBJ2-1; D may match TRBD1 or TRBD2 (6 bases each). V was trimmed by 2 bases and J by 0 bases, leaving 14 bases between them. This CDR3 has 17 residues. CDR1 is MNHEY, CDR2 SMNVEV, per germline (reference sequence). DNA for the CDR3: TGTGCCAGCAGTTTAGGGGGCGGGGCCAGCTCCTACAATGAGCAGTTCTTC. Protein product: CASSLGGGASSYNEQFF.

This clonotype was detected many times. DNA for the CDR3: TGCGCCAGCAGCCCGGGACAGTCCTGGGGTACTGAAGCTTTCTTT. It specifies CASSPGQSWGTEAFF. The chain links TRBV5-1 to TRBJ1-1, with 7 bases that match TRBD1. This CDR3 has 15 residues. The J segment lost 5 bases and the V segment lost 4 bases, leaving 11 bases of the junction unmatched. Germline CDR1 is SGHRS and CDR2 is YFSETQ.

Many counts were recorded for this clonotype. The chain joins TRBV13 to TRBJ1-6; D gene uncertain. The CDR3 length is 15 residues. Trimming removed 4 bases at V and 8 bases at J, with 15 bases between. Per germline, CDR1 PRHDT and CDR2 FYEKMQ (reference sequence). The CDR3 DNA reads as TGTGCCAGCAGCTCTATAGAGGAGGCCTATTCACCCCTCCACTTT. This sequence encodes CASSSIEEAYSPLHF.

A word on this clonotype: This likely traces to a read error, being one base from a far larger clone. This chain links TRBV6-6 with TRBJ2-1; D perhaps matches TRBD1 (6 bases). The V end lost 6 bases, the J end lost 10 bases, and 22 bases lay between the germline ends. Germline loops: CDR1 MNHNY, CDR2 SVGAGI (reference sequence). The CDR3 is 15 residues long. The CDR3: CASSPNRDSPNEQFF. The CDR3 DNA sequence: TGTGCCAGCAGCCCCAACAGGGATAGTCCCAACGAGCAGTTCTTC.

This clonotype was seen many times. The rearrangement uses TRBV24-1 and TRBJ1-5; no firm D call. There are 14 residues in the CDR3. CDR1 and CDR2 (germline): KGHDR, SFDVKD. Deletions cut 4 bases from V and 4 bases from J, with 10 bases between. Here the CDR3 DNA reads TGTGCCACCAGTGACCGGATAGGAAATCAGCCCCAGCATTTT. As protein: CATSDRIGNQPQHF.

The table lists this clonotype with many counts. The V gene is TRBV20-1, the J gene TRBJ2-4; 8 bases fit TRBD2. With 3 bases clipped from V and 6 bases from J, the junction kept 10 bases outside the gene matches. Per germline, CDR1 DFQATT and CDR2 SNEGSKA (reference sequence). This CDR3 contains 15 residues. CDR3 region: CSASPPGLGGNIQYF. The CDR3 nucleotides are TGCAGTGCTAGTCCACCGGGACTAGGGGGAAACATTCAGTACTTC.

The sample holds many counts of this clonotype. The chain couples TRBV20-1 to TRBJ1-6; D uncertain. The CDR3 runs 13 residues. Trimming stripped 0 bases from V and 7 bases from J, with 7 bases between. Germline CDR1 DFQATT, CDR2 SNEGSKA (reference sequence). The CDR3 coding sequence is TGCAGTGCTAGAGATCAGCCCAATTCACCCCTCCACTTT. This translates into CSARDQPNSPLHF.

This clonotype has a count of ten or more. The chain couples TRBV12-3 or TRBV12-4 to TRBJ2-5; 9 bases are a match to TRBD2. V lost 5 bases, J lost 5 bases, and 6 bases stayed unmatched. The CDR3 length is 14 residues. Here the CDR3 reads CASSRTSDGETQYF. The CDR3 DNA reads as TGTGCCAGCAGTCGGACTAGCGATGGCGAGACCCAGTACTTC.

Many counts were recorded for this clonotype. This rearrangement joins TRBV29-1 to TRBJ2-1; 9 positions agree with TRBD2. J gave up 6 bases and V 6 bases, and 3 bases lay outside the gene matches. Germline V gene lookup returns CDR1 SQVTM and CDR2 ANQGSEA. The CDR3 contains 12 residues. The CDR3 coding sequence is TGCAGCGTAGGGGGACTAGCCAATGAGCAGTTCTTC. Amino acids: CSVGGLANEQFF.

This clonotype has a handful of counts. The chain joins TRBV20-1 to TRBJ2-6, with TRBD2 identical over 16 bases. The junction had 14 bases not matched to a gene; V was cut back by 6 bases and J by 0 bases. Germline V gene data show CDR1 as DFQATT and CDR2 as SNEGSKA (reference sequence). This CDR3 spans 21 amino acids. The CDR3 DNA reads TGCAGTGCCAAACCGGGACTAGCGGGAGGGAGAGACTACTCTGGGGCCAACGTCCTGACTTTC. This gives the protein CSAKPGLAGGRDYSGANVLTF.

This clonotype is medium-sized (0.01 to 0.1%) in the sample. The V gene is TRBV6-2 or TRBV6-3, the J gene TRBJ1-1, with D unclear. This CDR3 spans 16 amino acids. The V gene's germline CDR1 is MNHEY and CDR2 SVGEGT. The V end was cut by 6 bases, the J end by 4 bases, with 21 bases between. CDR3 sequence: CASSRPMHRMSTEAFF. Written as DNA, the CDR3 is TGTGCCAGCAGCCGACCGATGCATAGGATGTCCACTGAAGCTTTCTTT.

This clonotype appeared many times. The chain is built from TRBV6-5 and TRBJ1-4; weak D call: TRBD1 (5 bases). V was clipped by 0 bases and J by 0 bases, with 8 bases between them. This CDR3 has 16 residues. CDR1 and CDR2 from the germline V gene are MNHEY and SVGAGI. CDR3 in DNA: TGTGCCAGCAGTTACTCTTCCAGGGCAACTAATGAAAAACTGTTTTTT. This translates into CASSYSSRATNEKLFF.

The chain couples TRBV19 to TRBJ2-2; TRBD1 or TRBD2 may be the D gene (5 bases each). CDR3 length: 15 amino acids. Germline V gene lookup returns CDR1 LNHDA and CDR2 SQIVND (reference sequence). Trimming pared 3 bases from V and 5 bases from J, leaving 13 bases between. The CDR3 coding sequence is TGTGCCAGTAGTATTGGGACGGTGAAAACCGGGGAGCTGTTTTTT. As protein: CASSIGTVKTGELFF.

In its sample, this clonotype was seen many times. The CDR3 nucleotides read TGCGCCAGCAGCCAAGCGGGACAGGGCACAGATACGCAGTATTTT. Its translation: CASSQAGQGTDTQYF. The chain joins TRBV4-3 to TRBJ2-3; 8 bases align to TRBD1. The V and J ends lost 1 base and 1 base, in that order; junction bases with no gene match: 1. From germline, CDR1 is LGHNA and CDR2 YSLEER. The CDR3 contains 15 residues.